This T cell receptor (beta chain) was recorded in a study of tumor and adjacent non-tumor tissue in lung cancer. Whole-study context: Patients comprised about a dozen adenocarcinoma, a couple of squamous cell carcinoma and 1 small cell lung cancer.

This sample's RNA came from whole unsorted tissue. Donors were chemotherapy-naive, newly diagnosed lung cancer surgical patients in China, August–late 2014. Details on this clonotype: The antigen is undetermined.

The library came from three nested PCR rounds adapted from ARM-PCR protocols. In TCRdb, the multiplex PCR reads were re-called with MiXCR into one record per CDR3 protein. The data hold more than 85,000 distinct CDR3 sequences, with around 75% observed a single time. Study-wide results and limits: In normal lung, the top 100 clones were significantly more dominant than in tumor. TCR diversity was significantly greater in tumor than normal lung tissue.

With 6 bases removed from V and 6 bases from J, the gap between germline ends came to 12 bases. CDR3 size: 12 residues. CDR1 and CDR2 (germline): SQVTM, ANQGSEA. The TCR was taken from an older woman with non-small cell lung cancer. The V gene is TRBV29-1, the J gene TRBJ1-5, with D tentatively TRBD1 (5 bases). The source material was lung tumor tissue. In nucleotides, the CDR3 is TGCAGCGTGTCACATGGGGGTCAGCCCCAGCATTTT. It translates to CSVSHGGQPQHF.